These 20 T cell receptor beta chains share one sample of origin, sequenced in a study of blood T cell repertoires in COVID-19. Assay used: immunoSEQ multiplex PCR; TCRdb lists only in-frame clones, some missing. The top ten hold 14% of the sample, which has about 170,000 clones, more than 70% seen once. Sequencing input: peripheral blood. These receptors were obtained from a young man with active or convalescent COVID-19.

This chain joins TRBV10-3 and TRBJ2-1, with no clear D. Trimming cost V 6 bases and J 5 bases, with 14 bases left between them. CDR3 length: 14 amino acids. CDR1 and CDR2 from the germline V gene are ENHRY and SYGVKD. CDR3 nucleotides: TGTGCCATCAGGGAGAACCCCTACGACAATGAGCAGTTCTTC. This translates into CAIRENPYDNEQFF.

In DNA, the CDR3 is TGTGCCAGCAGTGAACAGGGGGCGACCCCCTACAATGAGCAGTTCTTC. Protein product: CASSEQGATPYNEQFF. V usage is TRBV6-1 and J usage is TRBJ2-1; TRBD1 aligns across 8 bases. CDR3 length: 16 residues. Trimming took 2 bases from V and 2 from J; bases not matched to a gene: 5. CDR1 is MNHNS, CDR2 SASEGT, per germline.

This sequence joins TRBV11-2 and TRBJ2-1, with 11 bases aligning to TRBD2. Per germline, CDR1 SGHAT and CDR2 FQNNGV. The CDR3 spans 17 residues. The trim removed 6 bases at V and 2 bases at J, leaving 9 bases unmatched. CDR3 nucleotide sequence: TGTGCCAGCAGTTTTGACCTGGGACTAGCGGCCTACAATGAGCAGTTCTTC. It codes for CASSFDLGLAAYNEQFF. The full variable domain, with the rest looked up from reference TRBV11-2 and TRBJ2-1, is EAGVAQSPRYKIIEKRQSVAFWCNPISGHATLYWYQQILGQGPKLLIQFQNNGVVDDSQLPKDRFSAERLKGVDSTLKIQPAKLEDSAVYLCASSFDLGLAAYNEQFFGPGTRLTVL.

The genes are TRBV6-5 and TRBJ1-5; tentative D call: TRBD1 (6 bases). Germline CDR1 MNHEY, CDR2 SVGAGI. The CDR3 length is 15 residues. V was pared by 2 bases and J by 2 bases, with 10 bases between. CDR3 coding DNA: TGTGCCAGCAGTTACGGCAGGGGAGGCAATCAGCCCCAGCATTTT. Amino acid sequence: CASSYGRGGNQPQHF.

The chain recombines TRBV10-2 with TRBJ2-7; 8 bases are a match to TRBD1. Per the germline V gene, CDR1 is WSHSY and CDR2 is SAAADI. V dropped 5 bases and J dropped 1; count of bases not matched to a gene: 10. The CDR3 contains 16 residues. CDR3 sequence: CASSPRDRGRSYEQYF. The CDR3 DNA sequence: TGCGCCAGCAGTCCACGCGACAGGGGACGATCCTACGAGCAGTACTTC.

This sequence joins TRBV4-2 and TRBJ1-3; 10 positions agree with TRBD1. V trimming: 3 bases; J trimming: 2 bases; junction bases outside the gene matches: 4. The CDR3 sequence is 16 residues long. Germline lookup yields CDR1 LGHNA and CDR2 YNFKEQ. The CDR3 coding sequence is TGTGCCAGCAGCCACCTTGGACAGGGGGCTGGAAACACCATATATTTT. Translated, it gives CASSHLGQGAGNTIYF.

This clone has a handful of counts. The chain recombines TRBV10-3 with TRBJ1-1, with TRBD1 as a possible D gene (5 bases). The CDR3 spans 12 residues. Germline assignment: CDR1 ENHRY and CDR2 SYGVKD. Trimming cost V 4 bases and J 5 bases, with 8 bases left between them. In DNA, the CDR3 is TGTGCCATCAGTGGCCAGGGTACTGAAGCTTTCTTT. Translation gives CAISGQGTEAFF.

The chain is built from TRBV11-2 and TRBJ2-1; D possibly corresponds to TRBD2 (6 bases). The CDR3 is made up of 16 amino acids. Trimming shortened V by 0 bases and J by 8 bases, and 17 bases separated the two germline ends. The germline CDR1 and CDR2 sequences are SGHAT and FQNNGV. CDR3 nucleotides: TGTGCCAGCAGCTTAGACCTCACTACTAGCATCGATGAGCAGTTCTTC. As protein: CASSLDLTTSIDEQFF.

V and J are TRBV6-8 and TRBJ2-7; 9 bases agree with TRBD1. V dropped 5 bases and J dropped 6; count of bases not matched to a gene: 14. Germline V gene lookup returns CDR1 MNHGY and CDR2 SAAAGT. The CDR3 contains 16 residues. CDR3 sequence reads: CASSPLPGQGVVEQYF. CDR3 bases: TGTGCCAGCAGTCCCCTGCCGGGACAGGGTGTGGTCGAGCAGTACTTC.

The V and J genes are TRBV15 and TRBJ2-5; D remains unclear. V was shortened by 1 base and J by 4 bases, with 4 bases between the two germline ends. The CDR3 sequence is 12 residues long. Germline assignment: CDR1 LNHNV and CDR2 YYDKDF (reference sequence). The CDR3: CATSRALETQYF. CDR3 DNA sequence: TGTGCCACCAGCAGAGCCCTAGAGACCCAGTACTTC.

The CDR3 protein is CASSTRTSGHSYNEQFF. CDR3 bases: TGTGCCAGCAGCACAAGGACTAGCGGTCACTCCTACAATGAGCAGTTCTTC. The chain employs TRBV3-1 (or the pseudogene TRBV3-2) and TRBJ2-1, with 10 bases matching TRBD2. In germline, CDR1 is LGHDT, CDR2 YNNKEL (reference sequence). This CDR3 has 17 amino acids. Losses at the gene ends were 5 bases for V and 0 bases for J; bases not matched to a gene: 7.

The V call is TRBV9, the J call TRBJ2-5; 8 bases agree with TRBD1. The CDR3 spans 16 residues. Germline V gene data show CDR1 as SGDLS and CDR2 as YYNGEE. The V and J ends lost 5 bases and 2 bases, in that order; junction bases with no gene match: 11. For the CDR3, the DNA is TGTGCCAGCAGAGCCGGGACAGGTCACCCACAAGAGACCCAGTACTTC. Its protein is CASRAGTGHPQETQYF.

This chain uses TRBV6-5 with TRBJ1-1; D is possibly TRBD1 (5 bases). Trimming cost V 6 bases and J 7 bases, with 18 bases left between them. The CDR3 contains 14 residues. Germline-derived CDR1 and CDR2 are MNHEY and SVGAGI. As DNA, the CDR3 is TGTGCCAGCAGGTATAGCTACAGGTCGGTTGAAGCTTTCTTT. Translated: CASRYSYRSVEAFF.

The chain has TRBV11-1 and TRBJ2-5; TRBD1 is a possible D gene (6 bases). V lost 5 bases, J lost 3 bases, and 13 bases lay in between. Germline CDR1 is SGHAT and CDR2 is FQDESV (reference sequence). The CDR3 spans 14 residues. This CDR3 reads CASSQGYREETQYF. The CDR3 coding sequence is TGTGCCAGCAGCCAAGGCTACAGGGAAGAGACCCAGTACTTC.

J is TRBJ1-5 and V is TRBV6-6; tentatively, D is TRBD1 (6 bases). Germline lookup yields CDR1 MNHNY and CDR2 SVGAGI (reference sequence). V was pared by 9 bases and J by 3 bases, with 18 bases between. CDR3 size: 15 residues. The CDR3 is CASNREGNDNQPQHF. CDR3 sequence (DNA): TGTGCCAGTAACAGGGAGGGCAACGACAATCAGCCCCAGCATTTT.

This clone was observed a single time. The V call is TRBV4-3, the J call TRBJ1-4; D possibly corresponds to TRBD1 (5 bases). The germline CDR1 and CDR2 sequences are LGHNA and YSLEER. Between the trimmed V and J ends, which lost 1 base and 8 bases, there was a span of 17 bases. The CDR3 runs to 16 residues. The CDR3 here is CASSQGWGTRREKLFF. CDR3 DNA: TGCGCCAGCAGCCAAGGGTGGGGCACAAGGCGGGAAAAACTGTTTTTT.

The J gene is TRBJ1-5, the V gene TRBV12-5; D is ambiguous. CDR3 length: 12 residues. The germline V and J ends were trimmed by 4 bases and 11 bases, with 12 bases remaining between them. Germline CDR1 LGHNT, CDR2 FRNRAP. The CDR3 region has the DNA TGTGCTAGTGGTTCGACTGCTGGAGCCCAGCATTTT. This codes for CASGSTAGAQHF. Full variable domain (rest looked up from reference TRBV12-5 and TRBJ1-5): DARVTQTPRHKVTEMGQEVTMRCQPILGHNTVFWYRQTMMQGLELLAYFRNRAPLDDSGMPKDRFSAEMPDATLATLKIQPSEPRDSAVYFCASGSTAGAQHFGDGTRLSIL.

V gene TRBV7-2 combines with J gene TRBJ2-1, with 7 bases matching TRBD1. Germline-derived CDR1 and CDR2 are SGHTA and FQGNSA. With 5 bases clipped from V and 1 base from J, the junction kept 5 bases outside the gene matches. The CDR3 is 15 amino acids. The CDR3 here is CASSPPGQSYNEQFF. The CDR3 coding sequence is TGTGCCAGCAGCCCCCCGGGACAGTCCTACAATGAGCAGTTCTTC.

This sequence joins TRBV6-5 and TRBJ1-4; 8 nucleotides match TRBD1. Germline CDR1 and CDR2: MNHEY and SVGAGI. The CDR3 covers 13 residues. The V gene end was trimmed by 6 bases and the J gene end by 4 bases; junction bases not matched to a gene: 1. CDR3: CASSGQGNEKLFF. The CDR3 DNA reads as TGTGCCAGCAGCGGACAGGGTAATGAAAAACTGTTTTTT.

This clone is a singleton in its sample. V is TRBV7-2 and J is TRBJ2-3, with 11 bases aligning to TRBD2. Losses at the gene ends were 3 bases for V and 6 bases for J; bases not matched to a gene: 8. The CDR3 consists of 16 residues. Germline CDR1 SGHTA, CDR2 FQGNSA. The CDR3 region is CASSFYSGRAVDTQYF. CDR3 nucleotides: TGTGCCAGCAGCTTTTATAGCGGGAGGGCGGTTGATACGCAGTATTTT. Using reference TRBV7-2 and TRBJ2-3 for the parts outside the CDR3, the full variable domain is GAGVSQSPSNKVTEKGKDVELRCDPISGHTALYWYRQSLGQGLEFLIYFQGNSAPDKSGLPSDRFSAERTGGSVSTLTIQRTQQEDSAVYLCASSFYSGRAVDTQYFGPGTRLTVL.